This T cell receptor beta chain was recovered during a study of identical twins (dated by TCRdb to the mid-2010s). Looking at the study overall: To test whether fetal clonotypes persist, the study used deep sequencing on TCR alpha and beta repertoires from monozygotic twins, unrelated adults of various ages, and cord blood. Replicate twin experiments were performed at different times using different library preparation protocols to rule out contamination. The paper as a whole reports these results and caveats: Zero-insertion analyses could be partly confounded by invariant T cells such as MAIT and iNKT, although diverse VJ usage argued against such confounding for most clonotypes. Abundant cord blood beta clonotypes had fewer insertions, young adult naive repertoires showed a similar but weaker trend, and memory repertoires showed no such trend. Compared with coincidental sharing between unrelated individuals, out-of-frame TCR alpha sequences shared between twins had an excess of sequences with low generation probability. Excess twin sharing in beta out-of-frame sequences was weaker because fewer shared sequences lowered the signal-to-noise ratio. Recombination models systematically underestimated out-of-frame TCR alpha sharing in monozygotic twins but agreed with sharing between unrelated individuals. Because the same donors could not be followed over many years, the conclusions depended on cross-sectional statistical analysis.

The library was made by 5' RACE. Data came from an Illumina HiSeq 2000. A universal primer binding site was added through template switching, and the final cDNA carried a unique molecular identifier so that TCR cDNA molecules could be counted accurately. Specific primers in the conserved constant-segment region were used to synthesize first-strand cDNA for TCR alpha and beta chains. Each cDNA library was double barcoded, with a SMART-Mk sample barcode plus Illumina barcodes, to control for contamination. TruSeq adapter sequences, together with Illumina sample barcodes, were added in two successive PCR steps. Sequencing of the TCR alpha and beta cDNA libraries was done on the Illumina HiSeq platform using custom primers. The original pipeline was this. MiGEC was used to process raw reads and extract unique molecular identifiers, and MiXCR was used to find CDR3 positions. Recombination models were inferred per individual with the repgenHMM and IGoR tools using an EM algorithm. Shared clonotype analysis was performed with the tcR package in R, normalizing sharing by the product of cloneset sizes. To study raw recombination free of thymic and clonal selection effects, out-of-frame nonproductive sequences were analyzed. TCRdb trimmed the raw reads at Q25, called clones with MiXCR and kept productive beta chains. Each entry is one CDR3 protein sequence, shown with its most common DNA and genes. TCRdb, not the original authors, processed these V and J calls. The sample profile shows approximately 600,000 distinct CDR3 sequences; 7.5% to 10% of them were found once. Of the sample, 3% falls within the top ten clones.

On this clonotype: Its antigen is still unknown. No base quality information exists; no much larger clone differs at one position.

Trimming takes 7 bases from V and 11 bases from J, and the germline ends sit 15 bases apart. The CDR3 runs 11 residues from the cysteine to the phenylalanine. Just the 33-base CDR3 DNA is kept, in frame starting at base 1. CDR1 and CDR2 are read off the germline V gene (reference sequence) as DFQATT and SNEGSKA. Every donor was a healthy Caucasian. The twin cohort consisted of three pairs of female monozygotic twins, all aged roughly 18 to 29 years. The RNA used for TCR libraries was isolated from peripheral blood mononuclear cells. These sequences were also reported in another study, on yellow fever vaccine responses in identical twins. As that second study puts it: The T cell response to vaccination in identical twins was reported by the authors to appear partly convergent and partly personalized. In the study, vaccine-responding T cell clones were precisely tracked in identical twins.

The TCR comes from a woman between 18 and 29 years old in good health. Here the chain combines TRBV20-1 and TRBJ2-1; the D gene is perhaps TRBD2, from 6 matching bases. Sequences were obtained from PBMCs. The CDR3 protein: CSGSFSGKQFF. The DNA reads as follows: TGCAGTGGGAGCTTTAGCGGCAAGCAGTTCTTC.